The 23 T cell receptor beta chains given below trace back to one sample, sequenced in a study of blood T cell repertoires in COVID-19. Clones were read by immunoSEQ multiplex PCR, and TCRdb kept only the in-frame ones, dropping some. Of about 200,000 clones in the sample, approximately 80% were seen once. The sequencing sample was made of PBMCs or T cells enriched from blood (not recorded which). These receptor sequences come from a woman in her sixties with acute COVID-19.

CDR3 region: CASSEVYGVVGGEQFF. The CDR3 DNA is TGTGCCAGCAGTGAGGTCTACGGGGTAGTAGGCGGTGAGCAGTTCTTC. The rearrangement joins TRBV6-4 to TRBJ2-1; a weak D match, TRBD2 (5 bases). The CDR3 sequence is 16 residues long. CDR1 and CDR2 from the germline V gene are MRHNA and SNTAGT. V lost 3 bases and J lost 9, with 21 bases in between.

The chain has TRBV4-1 and TRBJ2-7; 9 positions agree with TRBD2. CDR3 length: 17 amino acids. V was clipped by 1 base and J by 5 bases; unmatched bases: 12. Germline V gives CDR1 MGHRA, CDR2 YSYEKL. CDR3: CASSQVHAGTSLDEQYF. Written as DNA, the CDR3 is TGCGCCAGCAGCCAAGTCCACGCCGGGACTAGCCTGGACGAGCAGTACTTC.

This chain uses TRBV28 with TRBJ2-7; 9 nucleotides agree with TRBD1. Per germline, CDR1 MDHEN and CDR2 SYDVKM. After removal of 4 bases from V and 3 bases from J, the junction contained 4 bases not matched to a gene. The CDR3 extends over 14 amino acids. In DNA form, the CDR3 reads TGTGCCAGCAGTTGGACAGGGGAAAGCTACGAGCAGTACGTC. It translates to CASSWTGESYEQYV.

Many counts were recorded for this clone. This chain connects TRBV4-1 to TRBJ2-7; 9 bases line up with TRBD1. The CDR3 loop spans 16 amino acids. Unmatched junction bases numbered 12, after V lost 4 bases and J lost 5 bases. Germline V gives CDR1 MGHRA, CDR2 YSYEKL. CDR3 nucleotide sequence: TGCGCCAGCAGCCGCGGGTCTTCGGGACAGGGTAACGAGCAGTACTTC. Encoded protein: CASSRGSSGQGNEQYF.

The V and J genes are TRBV5-6 and TRBJ2-5; 12 bases map to TRBD2. From germline, CDR1 is SGHDT and CDR2 YYEEEE. This CDR3 region has 17 residues. V lost 1 base and J lost 1; bases outside the gene matches: 5. In nucleotides, the CDR3 is TGTGCCAGCAGCTTGAGGACTAGCGGGGCGACCCAAGAGACCCAGTACTTC. It yields the protein CASSLRTSGATQETQYF.

This chain links TRBV21-1 with TRBJ1-3; the D call in the table, TRBD1, was not verified against the DNA. TRBV21-1 is recorded as a pseudogene. The CDR3 has 16 residues. DNA of the CDR3: TGTGCCAGAAGATCCTCGGGACAGAGCTCTGGAAACACCATATATTTT. Translated, it gives CARRSSGQSSGNTIYF.

This chain's CDR3 is CSVRIPGLQWAEAFF. The CDR3 DNA reads TGCAGCGTCCGGATACCGGGTCTACAATGGGCTGAAGCTTTCTTT. The rearrangement links TRBV29-1 to TRBJ1-1; D remains unclear. V shed 6 bases and J shed 6 bases, with 23 bases lying between them. Looked up from germline, CDR1 is SQVTM and CDR2 is ANQGSEA. The CDR3 length is 15 residues.

This clone showed up just once. This chain joins TRBV6-2 or TRBV6-3 and TRBJ1-1; D is undetermined. Per germline, CDR1 MNHEY and CDR2 SVGEGT. The CDR3 is 14 residues long. V was pared by 2 bases and J by 6 bases, with 13 bases between. CDR3: CASSYGGKRSEAFF. CDR3 nucleotide sequence: TGTGCCAGCAGTTACGGTGGAAAGCGGTCTGAAGCTTTCTTT.

V and J are TRBV10-3 and TRBJ1-2; maybe TRBD1 (5 bases). Germline V gives CDR1 ENHRY, CDR2 SYGVKD. V was shortened by 3 bases and J by 4 bases, with 9 bases between the two germline ends. CDR3 length: 13 amino acids. The CDR3 DNA sequence: TGTGCCATCAGTGATCAGGGAGGCTATGGCTACACCTTC. It encodes CAISDQGGYGYTF.

The V gene is TRBV10-1, the J gene TRBJ2-1; no reliable D call. Trimming took off 8 bases at V and 7 bases at J, with 9 bases between the two ends. CDR1 and CDR2 from the germline V gene are WNHNN and SYGVQD (reference sequence). The CDR3 length is 11 residues. Here the CDR3 reads CASGGWNEQFF. The CDR3 region has the DNA TGCGCCAGCGGCGGATGGAATGAGCAGTTCTTC.

The CDR3 reads CASKGGSSGTQYF. The CDR3 DNA is TGTGCCAGCAAAGGTGGATCCAGCGGGACCCAGTACTTC. The V call is TRBV6-5, the J call TRBJ2-5, with a tentative D call TRBD2 (5 bases). Germline CDR1 MNHEY, CDR2 SVGAGI. The length of the CDR3 is 13 residues. V lost 7 bases to trimming and J lost 7 bases, with 16 bases between them.

The chain is built from TRBV7-2 and TRBJ2-5; D not resolved. The CDR3 loop spans 16 amino acids. Germline V gene data show CDR1 as SGHTA and CDR2 as FQGNSA. Trimming cost V 0 bases and J 1 base, with 12 bases left between them. CDR3 sequence reads: CASSLALLTGQETQYF. CDR3 bases: TGTGCCAGCAGCTTAGCCCTACTTACGGGCCAAGAGACCCAGTACTTC.

Concerning this clone: One end of the junction does not line up with germline, which may come from a read error. V is TRBV19 and J is TRBJ1-1; a possible D gene is TRBD1 (6 bases). CDR1 is LNHDA, CDR2 SQIVND, per germline (reference sequence). The length of the CDR3 is 14 residues. DNA for the CDR3: TGTGCCAGTAGCATAGCAGGGGTAGGGTCTGAAGCTTTCTTT. The encoded protein is CASSIAGVGSEAFF.

The chain couples TRBV11-2 to TRBJ1-3, with D possibly TRBD1 on 5 matching bases. There are 18 residues in the CDR3. Looked up from germline, CDR1 is SGHAT and CDR2 is FQNNGV. Trimming took 4 bases from V and 0 from J, leaving 19 bases between them. CDR3 bases: TGTGCCAGCAGCTCCACATTCCCAGGGTCCTACTCTGGAAACACCATATATTTT. It yields the protein CASSSTFPGSYSGNTIYF.

The chain joins TRBV29-1 to TRBJ1-1, with D possibly TRBD1 on 6 matching bases. V shed 2 bases and J shed 6 bases, with 13 bases lying between them. Per germline, CDR1 SQVTM and CDR2 ANQGSEA. This CDR3 region has 13 residues. Here the CDR3 DNA reads TGCAGCGTTGAAAGGGGGTATTGGGCTGAAGCTTTCTTT. As protein: CSVERGYWAEAFF.

The rearrangement links TRBV11-2 to TRBJ2-7, with D unclear. This CDR3 comprises 13 residues. Trimming shortened V by 5 bases and J by 2 bases, and 10 bases separated the two germline ends. CDR1 is SGHAT, CDR2 FQNNGV, per germline. In DNA, the CDR3 is TGTGCCAGCAGCCCCGAGCTCCCCTACGAGCAGTACTTC. This encodes CASSPELPYEQYF.

There are many counts of this clone. This chain links TRBV15 with TRBJ1-1; D not resolved. The CDR3 contains 15 residues. V lost 0 bases and J 4 bases, leaving 12 bases between the germline ends. CDR1 is LNHNV, CDR2 YYDKDF, per germline (reference sequence). As DNA, the CDR3 is TGTGCCACCAGCAGAGATTTGGGAGTCTCCACTGAAGCTTTCTTT. This sequence encodes CATSRDLGVSTEAFF.

The chain links TRBV6-2 or TRBV6-3 to TRBJ1-2, with a weak D call TRBD1 (5 bases). Deletions cut 6 bases from V and 8 bases from J, with 16 bases between. The V gene's germline CDR1 is MNHEY and CDR2 SVGEGT. The CDR3 has 13 amino acids. The CDR3 DNA follows: TGTGCCAGCAGCCCGACGTCGGGGGTAGGCTACACCTTC. Translating it yields CASSPTSGVGYTF.

The chain employs TRBV6-2 or TRBV6-3 and TRBJ2-7; D is possibly TRBD1 (5 bases). This CDR3 is 12 amino acids long. Germline assignment: CDR1 MNHEY and CDR2 SVGEGT. V was clipped by 4 bases and J by 3 bases, with 7 bases between them. For the CDR3, the DNA is TGTGCCAGCAGTTTGACAGTCTACGAGCAGTACGTC. This gives the protein CASSLTVYEQYV.

This clone has just a few counts. The chain is built from TRBV7-7 and TRBJ2-1; no reliable D call. Trimming shortened V by 5 bases and J by 6 bases, and 11 bases separated the two germline ends. From germline, CDR1 is SSHAT and CDR2 FNYEAQ (reference sequence). CDR3 length: 13 residues. CDR3 nucleotide sequence: TGTGCCAGCAGCCCCCCCCTCCGCAATGAGCAGTTCTTC. Amino acids: CASSPPLRNEQFF.

The chain couples TRBV3-1 (or the pseudogene TRBV3-2) to TRBJ2-1; 14 bases agree with TRBD2. Germline-derived CDR1 and CDR2 are LGHDT and YNNKEL (reference sequence). V lost 4 bases to trimming and J lost 6 bases; unmatched junction nucleotides: 17. The CDR3 is made up of 20 amino acids. The CDR3 loop reads CASSPGLAGDLWRGSNEQFF. DNA of the CDR3: TGTGCCAGCAGCCCGGGACTAGCGGGAGACCTTTGGAGGGGATCCAATGAGCAGTTCTTC.

The chain is built from TRBV4-2 and TRBJ2-7; 10 bases line up with TRBD2. CDR3 size: 15 residues. V gave up 1 base and J gave up 5 bases; unmatched junction bases: 5. Germline CDR1 LGHNA, CDR2 YNFKEQ. CDR3 sequence reads: CASSQGVAGGHEQYF. DNA for the CDR3: TGTGCCAGCAGCCAAGGGGTAGCGGGAGGACACGAGCAGTACTTC.

The chain carries TRBV28 and TRBJ1-2; 7 bases fit TRBD1. The CDR3 runs 13 residues. V gave up 5 bases and J gave up 4 bases; unmatched junction bases: 4. Germline V gives CDR1 MDHEN, CDR2 SYDVKM. The CDR3 is CASSLQGFYGYTF. CDR3 coding DNA: TGTGCCAGCAGTCTACAGGGGTTCTATGGCTACACCTTC.